Following are 7 T cell receptor beta chains from one sample sequenced in a study of cytomegalovirus exposure and HLA in healthy donors. 60 Vbeta and 13 Jbeta primers were used in PCR. The data were produced by immunoSEQ multiplex PCR, yet TCRdb's version contains in-frame clones alone and is incomplete. The sample includes some 170,000 clones, 75% to 85% seen only once; the top ten take roughly 5.2%. Sequencing input: PBMCs. These receptors all come from a woman younger than 35 in good health and CMV-seropositive.

A few counts support this clone. The gene calls are TRBV4-2 and TRBJ1-6; 10 bases align to TRBD1. V lost 5 bases to trimming and J lost 0 bases; unmatched junction nucleotides: 13. Per the germline V gene, CDR1 is LGHNA and CDR2 is YNFKEQ. The CDR3 is 20 amino acids. DNA of the CDR3: TGTGCCAGCAGCAATTCCAGAGGACAGGGGGGAAACTCCTATAATTCACCCCTCCACTTT. Translating it yields CASSNSRGQGGNSYNSPLHF.

The chain has TRBV6-5 and TRBJ1-2; D is perhaps TRBD1 (6 bases). The V gene lost 5 bases and the J gene lost 7 bases, with 20 bases spanning the gap. Germline CDR1 MNHEY, CDR2 SVGAGI. The CDR3 sequence is 15 residues long. The DNA for the CDR3 is TGTGCCAGCAGTCGCTTACAGGGAGCTGGAGCTGGCTACACCTTC. Amino acids: CASSRLQGAGAGYTF.

The chain links TRBV27 to TRBJ1-6, with 8 bases that match TRBD1. This CDR3 comprises 16 residues. Germline lookup yields CDR1 MNHEY and CDR2 SMNVEV (reference sequence). V shed 4 bases and J 7 bases; nucleotides not matched to a gene: 9. In DNA form, the CDR3 reads TGTGCCAGCAGTTCGAGAGCAGGGGGCGGCAATTCACCCCTCCACTTT. Encoded protein: CASSSRAGGGNSPLHF.

The CDR3: CASSVTQVSTLHF. The CDR3 DNA is TGTGCCAGCAGCGTAACCCAGGTTTCCACCCTCCACTTT. The genes are TRBV9 and TRBJ1-6; D gene uncertain. The CDR3 is made up of 13 amino acids. V shed 1 base and J shed 14 bases, with 13 bases lying between them. The germline V gene encodes CDR1 SGDLS and CDR2 YYNGEE.

This clone was seen only once. For the CDR3, the DNA is TGTGCCAGCAGTAGGAGGCCGGGACTAGGATACGAGCAGTACTTC. The encoded protein is CASSRRPGLGYEQYF. V is TRBV27 and J is TRBJ2-7; 8 nucleotides line up with TRBD2. CDR3 size: 15 residues. Trimming removed 5 bases from V and 4 bases from J; junction bases left unmatched: 10. CDR1 and CDR2 (germline): MNHEY, SMNVEV (reference sequence).

This chain uses TRBV9 with TRBJ2-3, with TRBD1 identical over 7 bases. The ends lost 2 bases at V and 1 base at J; junction bases unmatched: 7. The length of the CDR3 is 16 residues. The germline V gene has CDR1 SGDLS and CDR2 YYNGEE. CDR3 amino acids: CASSVRRGPGTDTQYF. CDR3 DNA sequence: TGTGCCAGCAGCGTTCGAAGGGGGCCGGGCACAGATACGCAGTATTTT.

The chain has TRBV11-2 and TRBJ1-1; 7 positions match TRBD1. The CDR3 loop spans 17 amino acids. Germline V gene data show CDR1 as SGHAT and CDR2 as FQNNGV. The ends lost 1 base at V and 2 bases at J; junction bases unmatched: 10. This CDR3 is CASSLVGVTGTNTEAFF. The CDR3 DNA sequence: TGTGCCAGCAGCTTAGTGGGAGTGACAGGGACCAACACTGAAGCTTTCTTT.